Listed below are T cell receptor beta chains from one sample, sequenced in a study of blood T cell repertoires in COVID-19. Clones were sequenced by immunoSEQ multiplex PCR, and TCRdb holds only the in-frame ones, with some missing. The data show some 94,000 clones, about 83% seen once. The source material was peripheral blood. These receptors came from a woman aged 55-70 years with COVID-19, enrolled during active disease. Both conserved end residues are trimmed from each CDR3.

J gene,V gene,CDR3 protein
TRBJ2-3,TRBV10-1,ASSVGDRATDTQY
TRBJ2-3,TRBV19,ASTPGGRTDTQY
TRBJ1-5,TRBV2,ASSFGETGNQPQH
TRBJ1-2,TRBV6-5,ASSLRGNLDYGYT
TRBJ1-2,TRBV6-4,ASSDSQQGIGYT
TRBJ2-7,TRBV27,ATWTGGNEQY
TRBJ2-1,TRBV30,AWSDGGAGNEQF
TRBJ1-2,TRBV9,ASSVGAINRGGYT
TRBJ2-3,TRBV4-2,ASSQERVIDTQY
TRBJ1-2,TRBV2,ARTSTGGYVYGYT
TRBJ2-7,TRBV3-1/TRBV3-2,ASSQAPYYEQY
TRBJ2-3,TRBV4-1,ASSQRGLAGDHTDTQY
TRBJ2-7,TRBV6-2/TRBV6-3,ASSLRISDEQY
TRBJ1-5,TRBV5-1,ASSLATGDQPQH
TRBJ1-1,TRBV30,ATGHQAF
TRBJ2-5,TRBV30,AWSPPGLDSGAQY
TRBJ2-5,TRBV7-2,ASRRLASETQY
TRBJ2-3,TRBV7-2,ASSWGVVGTDTQY
TRBJ2-3,TRBV7-9,ASSFLAASTDTQY
TRBJ1-6,TRBV10-3,AIKTRDSPLH
TRBJ1-6,TRBV5-4,ASSSGTGMISYNSPLH
TRBJ2-2,TRBV24-1,ATSQAGELF
TRBJ2-5,TRBV5-6,ASSLLLAGLLQETQY
TRBJ1-2,TRBV2,ASSGDVLNYGYT
TRBJ1-2,TRBV18,ASSLETGINYGYT
TRBJ1-1,TRBV7-6,ASSGQINTEAF
TRBJ2-1,TRBV9,ASSARDSPYNEQF
TRBJ1-1,TRBV4-1,ASSLNPQGVGTEAF
TRBJ2-7,TRBV11-2,ASRPIRDSYEQY
TRBJ1-5,TRBV15,ATSRDLGQGGNQPQH
TRBJ2-5,TRBV28,ASSMLTGGQETQY
TRBJ2-3,TRBV7-8,ASSLAGRGYTDTQY
TRBJ1-5,TRBV5-1,ASSLVPQGESNQPQH
TRBJ1-2,TRBV13,ASSHLQVYGYT
TRBJ2-1,TRBV6-2/TRBV6-3,ASSSTGFNEQF
TRBJ1-6,TRBV6-6,ASSPPRQGSTYNSPLH